This TCR beta chain appears in the sequencing data of a study of naive and memory T cell subsets (dated by TCRdb to about 2017). For the study in its entirety: Sorted naive and memory T cell subsets from peripheral blood were analyzed in the study using a UMI-based, open-source pipeline for TCR alpha and beta sequencing. RNA was DNase-treated and reverse transcribed with TCR constant-region primers, mostly using SuperScript III. Complete agreement was observed between the functional CMV T cell responses and the IgG serology results. Paper-wide results and their limitations: A clonotype was defined as a single alpha or beta chain sequence rather than as a paired alpha/beta receptor. After error correction, only a single occurrence was seen for over 95% of naive TCR sequences, so much steeper abundance distributions were produced than in memory subsets. TCR abundance followed a power law with an exponent that was different for naive and memory subsets but consistent across the three individuals. A few larger clonotypes were present in naive repertoires, especially CD8 naive repertoires, and these clonotypes were possibly memory cells re-expressing CD45RA. RNA-based TCR counts may be influenced by expression changes linked to T cell activation and differentiation. The repertoire findings for the naive and memory subsets could not be validated against a ground truth because none was available. In both CD4 and CD8 cells, going from naive through CM, EM and EMRA, the Gini index went up while Shannon and inverse Simpson diversity went down.

The library was generated by UMI-ligation and nested PCR. To cover both TRBC1 and TRBC2, the beta constant-region primer consisted of an equimolar mix of two oligonucleotides. The ligated cDNA went through four rounds of PCR with nested alpha and beta constant-region primers together with the SP2 primer. A single-stranded oligonucleotide bearing the SP2 primer plus a 12-nucleotide UMI was ligated onto the 3' end of the cDNA by T4 RNA ligase 1. The ligation reaction was incubated at 16°C for roughly 18-24 hours. To avoid over-amplification, PCR2 was usually performed as a SYBR Green qPCR and halted once a predetermined threshold was reached. All purifications after the first were performed with Agencourt AMPure XP magnetic beads. Libraries were quantified by Qubit and checked on a TapeStation, with a main peak expected near 650 bp. Pooled libraries were sequenced on an Illumina MiSeq with v2 2x251 paired-end kits, typically giving about 0.95-2.2 million reads per sample. Each sample's library went into the pool at approximately 4.2 nM, and about 4.5-7.5% PhiX was added to help with cluster recognition. The authors' pipeline ran thus. V and J genes were assigned to Demultiplexor-processed FASTQ reads by Decombinator through tag matching, with a single base-pair mismatch being allowed. UMIs were used by Collapsinator to correct both sequencing errors and frequency errors arising from PCR heterogeneity. CDR3Translator translated TCRs and extracted CDR3s from the conserved cysteine to the FGXG phenylalanine, flagging non-productive sequences. Gini, Shannon entropy and inverse Simpson indices were computed after subsampling the repertoires to the same number of UMI-defined TCRs. Power-law fits to clonotype abundance distributions were performed by maximum likelihood within the linear range. On one naive CD8 sample, the pipeline and MIGEC gave similar UMI counts, unique TCR numbers and clonal distributions. In one analysis, naive TCRs also found in any memory subset of the same donor were removed from the naive repertoire. Repertoires were searched for around 7,000 CMV-associated CDR3 sequences compiled from VDJdb and a published dataset. Using fastp trimming at Q25 and MiXCR clonotype assembly, TCRdb reanalyzed the public sequencing data and kept in-frame beta chains. When rows share a CDR3 protein, they turn into one entry using the most common DNA and genes. The V and J calls were not made by the authors but by TCRdb's processing. This sample lists 140,000 to 150,000 distinct CDR3 sequences; 22% were detected once. The top ten clones comprise 0.11% of the sample.

This clonotype was seen at least ten times. Its antigen remains unidentified. Per-nucleotide qualities are absent, and no much larger clonotype sits a single base away. From the second PCR step onward, the TCR alpha chain libraries and the TCR beta chain libraries were amplified separately. To determine each donor's CMV status, fresh PBMCs were stimulated overnight with CMV viral lysate, and IFNgamma production from CD4+ T cells was then assessed. Using Miltenyi beads, CD4 T cells were first positively selected, and CD8 T cells were then positively selected from the CD4-negative fraction. Cells were stained for CD3, CD4, CD8, CD45RA, CD27 and a live/dead dye and were sorted on a BD Aria II into four subsets based on CD45RA and CD27. Blood came from three healthy volunteers, each fractionated into CD4 and CD8 T cells and then into four differentiation subsets. About 110 ml of peripheral blood was drawn per donor, and PBMC were isolated by Ficoll-Paque PLUS density-gradient centrifugation. Sorted cells were lysed in RLT buffer, after which RNA was extracted using a Qiagen RNeasy kit and stored at -80 degrees C.

The clonotype originates from a human donor in good health. The specimen was naive CD4+ T cells from blood. The sample's cell subset or site, from its label and the paper: naive T cells, CD45RA high CD27+.

The nucleotide sequence is given as TGCGCCAGCAGCCAAGACAGGGGGATAACAGATACGCAGTATTTT. This translates into CASSQDRGITDTQYF. The sequence is built from TRBV4-3 and TRBJ2-3; TRBD1 aligns with 7 central bases. Taken from the germline V gene, the CDR1 and CDR2 loops are LGHNA and YSLEER. V ends up 0 bases short and J 3 bases short, with an unmatched junction base count of 3. The CDR3 starts with the cysteine, ends with the phenylalanine, and has 15 residues. Only the CDR3 DNA stays, 45 bases, in frame from base 1.